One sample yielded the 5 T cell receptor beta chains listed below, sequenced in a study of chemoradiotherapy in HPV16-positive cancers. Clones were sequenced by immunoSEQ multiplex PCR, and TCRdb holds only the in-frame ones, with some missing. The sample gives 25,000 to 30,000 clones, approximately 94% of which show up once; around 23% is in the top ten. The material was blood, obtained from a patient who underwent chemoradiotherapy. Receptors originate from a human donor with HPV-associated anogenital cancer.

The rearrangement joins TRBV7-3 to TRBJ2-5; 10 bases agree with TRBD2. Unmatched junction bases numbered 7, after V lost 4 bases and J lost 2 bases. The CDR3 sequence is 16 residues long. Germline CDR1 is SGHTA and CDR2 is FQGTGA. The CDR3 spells CASSSGAGGPQETQYF. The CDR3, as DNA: TGTGCCAGCAGCTCAGGAGCGGGGGGGCCTCAAGAGACCCAGTACTTC.

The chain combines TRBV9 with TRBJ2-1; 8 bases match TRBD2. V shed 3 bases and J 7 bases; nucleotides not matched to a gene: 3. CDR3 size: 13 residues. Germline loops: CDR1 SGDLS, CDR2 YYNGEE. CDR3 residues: CASSETSVNEQFF. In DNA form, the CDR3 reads TGTGCCAGCAGCGAGACTAGCGTTAATGAGCAGTTCTTC.

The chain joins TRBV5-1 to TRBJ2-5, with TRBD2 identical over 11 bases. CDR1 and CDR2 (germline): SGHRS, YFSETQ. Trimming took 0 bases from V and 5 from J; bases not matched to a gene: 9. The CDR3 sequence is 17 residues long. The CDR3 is CASSLVVAGGLLETQYF. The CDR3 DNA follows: TGCGCCAGCAGCTTGGTAGTAGCGGGGGGGCTACTTGAGACCCAGTACTTC. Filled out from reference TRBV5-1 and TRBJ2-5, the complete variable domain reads KAGVTQTPRYLIKTRGQQVTLSCSPISGHRSVSWYQQTPGQGLQFLFEYFSETQRNKGNFPGRFSGRQFSNSRSEMNVSTLELGDSALYLCASSLVVAGGLLETQYFGPGTRLLVL.

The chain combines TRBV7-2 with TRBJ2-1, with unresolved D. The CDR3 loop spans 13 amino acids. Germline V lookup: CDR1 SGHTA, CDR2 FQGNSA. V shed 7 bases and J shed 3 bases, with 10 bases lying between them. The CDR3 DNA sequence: TGTGCCAGCACCCCGGCAGGCTACAATGAGCAGTTCTTC. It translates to CASTPAGYNEQFF.

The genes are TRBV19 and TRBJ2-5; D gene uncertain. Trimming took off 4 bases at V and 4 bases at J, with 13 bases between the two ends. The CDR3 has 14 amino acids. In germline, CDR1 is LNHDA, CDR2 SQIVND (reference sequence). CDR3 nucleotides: TGTGCCAGTAGTAGGTCTTTTCTTCGAGAGACCCAGTACTTC. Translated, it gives CASSRSFLRETQYF. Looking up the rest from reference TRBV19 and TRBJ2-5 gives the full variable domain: DGGITQSPKYLFRKEGQNVTLSCEQNLNHDAMYWYRQDPGQGLRLIYYSQIVNDFQKGDIAEGYSVSREKKESFPLTVTSAQKNPTAFYLCASSRSFLRETQYFGPGTRLLVL.